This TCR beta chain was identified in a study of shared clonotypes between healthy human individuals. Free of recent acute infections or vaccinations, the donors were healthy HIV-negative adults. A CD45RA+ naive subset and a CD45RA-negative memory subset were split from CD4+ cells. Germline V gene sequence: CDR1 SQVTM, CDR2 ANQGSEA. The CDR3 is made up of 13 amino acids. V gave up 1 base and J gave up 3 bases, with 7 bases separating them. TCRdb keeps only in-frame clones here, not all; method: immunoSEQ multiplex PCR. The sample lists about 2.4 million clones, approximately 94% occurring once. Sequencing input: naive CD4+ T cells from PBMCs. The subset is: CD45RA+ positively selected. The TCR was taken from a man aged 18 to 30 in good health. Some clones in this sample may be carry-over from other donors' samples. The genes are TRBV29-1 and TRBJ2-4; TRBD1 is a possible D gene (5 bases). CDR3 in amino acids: CSVEGQGKNIQYF. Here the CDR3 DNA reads TGCAGCGTTGAAGGGCAGGGCAAAAACATTCAGTACTTC.